This TCR beta chain was retrieved from a study of T cell therapy after organ transplantation. Study information: Long-term post-therapy blood was drawn 20 to 29 weeks after therapy ended. Overall study results and limits: Effects of concurrent antirejection and antiviral medications were not evaluable.

The CDR3 covers 15 residues. Trimming pared 2 bases from V and 5 bases from J, leaving 17 bases between. CDR1 SGDLS and CDR2 YYNGEE come from the germline V gene. As regards this clone: Its target is unknown.

Sequencing used immunoSEQ multiplex PCR; TCRdb keeps in-frame clones, though not all of them. This sample has about 21,000 clones, with 84% found just once. Indicated time point: 20-29 weeks after completion of therapy. V is TRBV9 and J is TRBJ2-7, with a possible D match to TRBD2 (5 bases). The sequenced sample was CD8+ T cells from blood, obtained after autologous CMV-specific T cell therapy. The TCR comes from a human patient who had received a solid organ transplant and had CMV disease. Some T cells may be supplied by the graft donor. Written as DNA, the CDR3 is TGTGCCAGCAGCGTCTCTTGGCGACTAACCAACGAGCAGTACTTC. Translating gives CASSVSWRLTNEQYF.